This passage covers 16 T cell receptor beta chains from one sample sequenced in a study of OX40 agonist ivuxolimab in advanced cancers. TCRdb keeps only in-frame clones here, not all; method: immunoSEQ multiplex PCR. The sample contains more than 55,000 clones, roughly 87% of which appear only once. The sequencing here drew on CD4+ or CD8+ T cells sorted from blood, taken in a trial of the OX40 agonist ivuxolimab. Every receptor here comes from an adult with an advanced solid tumor such as melanoma, head and neck, liver or kidney cancer.

This rearrangement joins TRBV6-4 to TRBJ2-7, with D possibly being TRBD2 (5 bases). Germline V gene sequence: CDR1 MRHNA, CDR2 SNTAGT. CDR3 length equals 13 residues. V was cut by 7 bases and J by 0 bases, with 10 bases left in between. The CDR3 DNA sequence: TGTGCCAGCATACGGGATAACTCCTACGAGCAGTACTTC. As protein: CASIRDNSYEQYF.

This chain uses TRBV7-9 with TRBJ2-7; D is ambiguous. Germline lookup yields CDR1 SEHNR and CDR2 FQNEAQ (reference sequence). Trimming removed 0 bases at V and 0 bases at J, with 6 bases between. There are 14 residues in the CDR3. The CDR3 nucleotides read TGTGCCAGCAGCTTAGCATCCAACTCCTACGAGCAGTACTTC. Amino acid sequence: CASSLASNSYEQYF.

The chain is built from TRBV10-3 and TRBJ2-1, with TRBD2 matching 10 bases. Looked up from germline, CDR1 is ENHRY and CDR2 is SYGVKD. V gave up 3 bases and J gave up 7 bases; unmatched junction bases: 3. The CDR3 loop spans 14 amino acids. The CDR3: CAISDAAGGNEQFF. DNA for the CDR3: TGTGCCATCAGTGACGCAGCGGGGGGGAATGAGCAGTTCTTC.

V gene TRBV6-5 combines with J gene TRBJ2-7; D may be TRBD1 or TRBD2 (5 bases each). This CDR3 is built from 14 residues. Germline CDR1 and CDR2: MNHEY and SVGAGI. With 5 bases removed from V and 3 bases from J, the gap between germline ends came to 14 bases. The CDR3 here is CASSNSLGVYEQYF. CDR3 DNA sequence: TGTGCCAGCAGTAACAGCTTGGGGGTCTACGAGCAGTACTTC.

The chain links TRBV27 to TRBJ2-7, with 11 bases fitting TRBD2. Germline values: CDR1 MNHEY, CDR2 SMNVEV (reference sequence). J lost 1 base, V lost 6 bases, and 5 bases had no gene match. The CDR3 loop spans 15 amino acids. CDR3 bases: TGTGCCAGCAGAGAAGTAGCGGGGGGGTCCTACGAGCAGTACTTC. This sequence encodes CASREVAGGSYEQYF.

The V and J genes are TRBV29-1 and TRBJ2-5; 9 bases line up with TRBD2. J lost 7 bases, V lost 7 bases, and 13 bases had no gene match. This CDR3 has 14 amino acids. Germline values: CDR1 SQVTM, CDR2 ANQGSEA. The CDR3 DNA sequence: TGCAGCGCCGCGTGGAGCGGGGGGCCTGGGACCCAGTACTTC. It translates to CSAAWSGGPGTQYF.

The genes are TRBV5-1 and TRBJ2-6, with a possible D match to TRBD1 (6 bases). The CDR3 has 16 residues. Trimming removed 0 bases at V and 0 bases at J, with 7 bases between. CDR1 and CDR2 (germline): SGHRS, YFSETQ. This CDR3 reads CASSLGTASGANVLTF. DNA for the CDR3: TGCGCCAGCAGCTTGGGGACAGCCTCTGGGGCCAACGTCCTGACTTTC.

The chain uses TRBV27 and TRBJ2-1; no clear D gene. Looked up from germline, CDR1 is MNHEY and CDR2 is SMNVEV (reference sequence). Between the trimmed V and J ends, which lost 6 bases and 0 bases, there was a span of 12 bases. The CDR3 covers 15 residues. In DNA, the CDR3 is TGTGCCAGCAGGCGGATCGAGAGCTCCTACAATGAGCAGTTCTTC. This gives the protein CASRRIESSYNEQFF.

The V gene is TRBV28, the J gene TRBJ1-5; no clear D. The germline V gene has CDR1 MDHEN and CDR2 SYDVKM. The CDR3 covers 13 residues. V lost 7 bases, J lost 4 bases, and 11 bases lay in between. The DNA of the CDR3 is TGTGCCAGCAAAAAACTAGGGAATCAGCCCCAGCATTTT. Its protein product is CASKKLGNQPQHF.

The chain couples TRBV5-5 to TRBJ2-1, with TRBD2 identical over 7 bases. Germline CDR1 SGHKS, CDR2 YYEKEE (reference sequence). V lost 4 bases and J lost 9; bases outside the gene matches: 4. The CDR3 sequence is 12 residues long. CDR3 in DNA: TGTGCCAGCAGCGACCCGGGGGGTGAGCAGTTCTTC. It translates to CASSDPGGEQFF.

The chain is built from TRBV27 and TRBJ2-1; D gene ambiguous. The V and J ends lost 3 bases and 3 bases respectively, with 15 bases between them. The CDR3 length is 16 residues. From germline, CDR1 is MNHEY and CDR2 SMNVEV (reference sequence). In DNA, the CDR3 is TGTGCCAGCAGTTTTCTGACGTCCACCTTCTACAATGAGCAGTTCTTC. Protein: CASSFLTSTFYNEQFF.

This chain links TRBV7-3 with TRBJ2-5, with D uncertain. The CDR3 is 13 amino acids. The V end lost 5 bases, the J end lost 8 bases, and 15 bases lay between the germline ends. The V gene's germline CDR1 is SGHTA and CDR2 FQGTGA. CDR3 DNA sequence: TGTGCCAGCAGCATGGTCCCCCTAGAAACCCAGTACTTC. Protein product: CASSMVPLETQYF.

This rearrangement joins TRBV19 to TRBJ1-5; 7 nucleotides align to TRBD1. After removal of 4 bases from V and 11 bases from J, the junction contained 11 bases not matched to a gene. The germline V gene encodes CDR1 LNHDA and CDR2 SQIVND (reference sequence). The CDR3 is 14 residues long. The DNA of the CDR3 is TGTGCCAGTAGTACGACAGGGAGGGTAATGACCCAGCATTTT. It is translated as CASSTTGRVMTQHF.

The gene calls are TRBV5-6 and TRBJ2-7, with D perhaps matching TRBD1 or TRBD2 (5 bases each). The V end was cut by 0 bases, the J end by 0 bases, with 13 bases between. Germline V lookup: CDR1 SGHDT, CDR2 YYEEEE. The CDR3 is 16 residues long. The CDR3 loop is CASSLVRDGYSYEQYF. CDR3 nucleotides: TGTGCCAGCAGCTTGGTAAGGGACGGATACTCCTACGAGCAGTACTTC.

CDR3 coding DNA: TGTGCCAGTAATAACCAGGGGGCTGGAAATCAGCCCCAGCATTTT. Translation: CASNNQGAGNQPQHF. The chain links TRBV19 to TRBJ1-5, with TRBD1 matching over 8 bases. V trimming: 7 bases; J trimming: 4 bases; junction bases outside the gene matches: 9. Per germline, CDR1 LNHDA and CDR2 SQIVND (reference sequence). The CDR3 runs 15 residues.

This clone was recorded once. V and J are TRBV5-1 and TRBJ2-1; D may correspond to TRBD1 or TRBD2 (5 bases each). The CDR3 sequence is 13 residues long. V shed 1 base and J shed 4 bases, with 6 bases lying between them. Germline CDR1 SGHRS, CDR2 YFSETQ. The CDR3 region has the DNA TGCGCCAGCAGCTTGTGGGGGTACAATGAGCAGTTCTTC. Amino acids: CASSLWGYNEQFF.